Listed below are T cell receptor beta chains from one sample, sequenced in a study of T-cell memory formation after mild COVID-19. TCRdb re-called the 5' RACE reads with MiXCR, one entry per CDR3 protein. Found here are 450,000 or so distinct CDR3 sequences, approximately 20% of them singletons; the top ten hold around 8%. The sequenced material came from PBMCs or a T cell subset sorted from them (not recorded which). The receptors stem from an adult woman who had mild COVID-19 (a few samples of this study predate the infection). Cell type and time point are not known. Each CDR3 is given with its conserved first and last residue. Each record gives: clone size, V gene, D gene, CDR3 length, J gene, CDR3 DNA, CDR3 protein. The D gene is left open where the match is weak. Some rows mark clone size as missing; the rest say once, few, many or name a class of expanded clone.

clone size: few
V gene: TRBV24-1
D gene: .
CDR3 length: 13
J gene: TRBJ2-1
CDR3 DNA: TGTGCCACCAGACCGGAGGGGGCCAATGAGCAGTTCTTC
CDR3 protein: CATRPEGANEQFF

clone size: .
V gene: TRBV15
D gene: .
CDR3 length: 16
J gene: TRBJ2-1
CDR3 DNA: TGTGCCACCAGCAGAGGTTCTGGGGGCTCCTACAATGAGCAGTTCTTC
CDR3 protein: CATSRGSGGSYNEQFF

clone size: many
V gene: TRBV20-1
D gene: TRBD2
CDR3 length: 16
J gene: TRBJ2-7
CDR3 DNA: TGCAGTGCTAGAGAGAGCCCGGGACTAGCGGGGTTTGAGCAGTACTTC
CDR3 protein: CSARESPGLAGFEQYF

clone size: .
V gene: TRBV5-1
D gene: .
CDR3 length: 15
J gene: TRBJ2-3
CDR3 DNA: TGCGCCAGCAGCTTGGACAGACCAAGCACAGATACGCAGTATTTT
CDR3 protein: CASSLDRPSTDTQYF

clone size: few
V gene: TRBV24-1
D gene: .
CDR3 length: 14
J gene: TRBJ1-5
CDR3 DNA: TGTGCCACCGCCACGGGGAATAGCAATCAGCCCCAGCATTTT
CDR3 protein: CATATGNSNQPQHF

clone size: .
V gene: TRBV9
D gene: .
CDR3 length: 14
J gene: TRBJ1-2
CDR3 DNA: TGTGCCAGCAGCGTAGGGCTGGGAGACTATGGCTACACCTTC
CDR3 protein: CASSVGLGDYGYTF

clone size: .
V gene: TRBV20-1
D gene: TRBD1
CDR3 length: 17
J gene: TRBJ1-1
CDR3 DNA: TGCAGTGCTAGAGTCGCCAGGGGGCCCCGACTGAACACTGAAGCTTTCTTT
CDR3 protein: CSARVARGPRLNTEAFF

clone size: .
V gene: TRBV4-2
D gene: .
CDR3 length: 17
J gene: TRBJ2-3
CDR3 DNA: TGTGCCAGCAGCCAAGAGGGGGCCGGCAGTCGGTCAGATACGCAGTATTTT
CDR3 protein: CASSQEGAGSRSDTQYF

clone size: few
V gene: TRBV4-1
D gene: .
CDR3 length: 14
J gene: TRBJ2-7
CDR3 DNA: TGCGCCAGCAGCCCGTACAGGGGGGGGTACGAGCAGTACTTC
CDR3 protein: CASSPYRGGYEQYF

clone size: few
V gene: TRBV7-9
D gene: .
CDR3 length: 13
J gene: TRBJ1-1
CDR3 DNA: TGTGCCAGCAGCTCTACACTGAACACTGAAGCTTTCTTT
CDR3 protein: CASSSTLNTEAFF

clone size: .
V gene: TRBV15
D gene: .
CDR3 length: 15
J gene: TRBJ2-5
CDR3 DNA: TGTGCCACCAGCAGAGGGGCCGGACAGCAAGAGACCCAGTACTTC
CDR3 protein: CATSRGAGQQETQYF

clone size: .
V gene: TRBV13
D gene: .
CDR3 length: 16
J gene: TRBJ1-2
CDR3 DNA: TGTGCCAGCAGCTTAGGCAGCCGGGGGGCGTATTATGGCTACACCTTC
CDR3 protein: CASSLGSRGAYYGYTF

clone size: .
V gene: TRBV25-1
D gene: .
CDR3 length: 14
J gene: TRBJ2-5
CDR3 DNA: TGTGCCAGCAGTGAAGGAGCGGGCCAAGAGACCCAGTACTTC
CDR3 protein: CASSEGAGQETQYF

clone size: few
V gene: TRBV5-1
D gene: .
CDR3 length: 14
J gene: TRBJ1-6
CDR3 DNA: TGCGCCAGCAGCTTGGTTTCCTATAATTCACCCCTCCACTTT
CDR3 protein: CASSLVSYNSPLHF

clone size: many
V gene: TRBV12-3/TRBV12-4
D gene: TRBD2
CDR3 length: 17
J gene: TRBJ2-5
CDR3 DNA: TGTGCCAGCAGTTTTCCCCTAGCGGGGGCCTACCAAGAGACCCAGTACTTC
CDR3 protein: CASSFPLAGAYQETQYF

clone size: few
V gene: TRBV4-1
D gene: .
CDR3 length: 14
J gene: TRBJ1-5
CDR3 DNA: TGCGCCAGCAGCCGGGACCAGCAGAAGCAGCCCCAGCATTTT
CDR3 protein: CASSRDQQKQPQHF

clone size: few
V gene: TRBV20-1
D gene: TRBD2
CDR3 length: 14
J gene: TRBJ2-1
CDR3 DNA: TGCAGTGCTTCCGGGACTAGCGGATACAATGAGCAGTTCTTC
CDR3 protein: CSASGTSGYNEQFF

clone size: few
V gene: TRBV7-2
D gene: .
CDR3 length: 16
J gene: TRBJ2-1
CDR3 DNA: TGTGCCAGCAGCTTATCAGTCGGTAGCTCCTACAATGAGCAGTTCTTC
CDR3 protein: CASSLSVGSSYNEQFF

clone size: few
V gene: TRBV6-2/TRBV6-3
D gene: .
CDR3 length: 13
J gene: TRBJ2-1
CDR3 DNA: TGTGCCAGCAGTTCCCGGGAATACAATGAGCAGTTCTTC
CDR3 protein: CASSSREYNEQFF

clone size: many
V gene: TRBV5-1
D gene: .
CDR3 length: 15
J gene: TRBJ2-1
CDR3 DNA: TGCGCCAGCAGCTCTTTTGGGGACGTCTACAATGAGCAGTTCTTC
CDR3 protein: CASSSFGDVYNEQFF